This is a list of T cell receptor beta chains from one sample in a study of blood T cell repertoires in COVID-19. Libraries were prepared by immunoSEQ multiplex PCR; TCRdb keeps only in-frame clonotypes and omits some of them. The sample consists of about 340,000 clones, more than 75% of them appearing once. Sequencing was performed on peripheral blood. The receptors here all came from a young woman who had recovered from COVID-19. CDR3s include the opening cysteine and the closing phenylalanine or tryptophan. D genes are given only for firm matches. For some rows the clone size is stated as once, few or many, or as a class when expanded; others skip it.

NA	TRBV4-2	TRBJ2-1	TRBD2	CASSTDGGLAYNEQFF	TGTGCCAGCAGCACTGATGGGGGACTAGCATACAATGAGCAGTTCTTC
NA	TRBV6-2/TRBV6-3	TRBJ2-1	NA	CASSYTRGSTEQFF	TGTGCCAGCAGTTACACGAGGGGGTCCACCGAGCAGTTCTTC
NA	TRBV4-3	TRBJ2-3	TRBD2	CASSQDPRDYRDTQYF	TGCGCCAGCAGCCAAGATCCCCGGGACTACAGAGATACGCAGTATTTT
once	TRBV27	TRBJ1-5	TRBD1	CASSPWRGGTGGNQPQHF	TGTGCCAGCAGTCCATGGCGGGGAGGGACAGGGGGCAATCAGCCCCAGCATTTT
NA	TRBV7-2	TRBJ2-5	TRBD2	CASSLGTSQETQYF	TGTGCCAGCAGCTTGGGGACTAGCCAAGAGACCCAGTACTTC
NA	TRBV6-5	TRBJ2-1	TRBD2	CASSSRTSGWGEQFF	TGTGCCAGCAGCAGCAGGACTAGCGGGTGGGGTGAGCAGTTCTTC
NA	TRBV6-2/TRBV6-3	TRBJ1-1	TRBD1	CASSYSTAGGPATEAFF	TGTGCCAGCAGTTACTCGACGGCAGGGGGTCCGGCCACTGAAGCTTTCTTT
NA	TRBV4-3	TRBJ2-4	NA	CASSQEPRGAKNIQYF	TGCGCCAGCAGCCAAGAACCCCGGGGGGCCAAAAACATTCAGTACTTC
NA	TRBV2	TRBJ1-1	NA	CASSVAGLGTEAFF	TGTGCCAGCAGTGTCGCGGGGTTAGGAACTGAAGCTTTCTTT
NA	TRBV7-9	TRBJ2-3	TRBD2	CASSLRPLAGGLADTQYF	TGTGCCAGCAGCTTACGGCCCCTAGCGGGAGGGTTAGCAGATACGCAGTATTTT
NA	TRBV4-3	TRBJ2-1	TRBD2	CASSQDRGLAGGPRNNEQFF	TGCGCCAGCAGCCAAGATCGGGGACTAGCGGGAGGGCCTAGGAACAATGAGCAGTTCTTC
once	TRBV2	TRBJ2-1	TRBD2	CARKALAGEVHEQFF	TGTGCCAGAAAAGCTCTAGCGGGAGAGGTCCATGAGCAGTTCTTC
NA	TRBV30	TRBJ2-3	TRBD2	CAWSGLAGPPSDPDTQYF	TGTGCCTGGAGTGGCCTAGCGGGGCCACCCTCCGACCCAGATACGCAGTATTTT
NA	TRBV7-6	TRBJ2-5	NA	CASSFSDGHNTQYF	TGTGCCAGCAGCTTCTCCGACGGACATAACACCCAGTACTTC
NA	TRBV6-1	TRBJ1-6	NA	CASSVPPGAAVDSPLHF	TGTGCCAGCAGTGTCCCCCCAGGGGCAGCGGTCGATTCACCCCTCCACTTT
NA	TRBV7-2	TRBJ1-1	TRBD1	CASSFDRGPWTEAFF	TGTGCCAGCAGCTTTGACAGGGGGCCTTGGACTGAAGCTTTCTTT
NA	TRBV24-1	TRBJ1-2	TRBD1	CATSDTDRADGYTF	TGTGCCACCAGTGATACTGACAGGGCGGATGGCTACACCTTC
NA	TRBV5-1	TRBJ1-4	NA	CASSKGLGTNEKLFF	TGCGCCAGCAGCAAGGGACTGGGAACTAATGAAAAACTGTTTTTT
NA	TRBV7-8	TRBJ2-2	TRBD2	CASSLLPASGRRTGELFF	TGTGCCAGCAGCTTACTCCCCGCTAGCGGGAGACGAACCGGGGAGCTGTTTTTT
NA	TRBV9	TRBJ1-2	TRBD1	CASSTGQGPNYGYTF	TGTGCCAGCAGCACAGGACAGGGCCCTAACTATGGCTACACCTTC
NA	TRBV21-1	TRBJ1-5	NA	CASSKVSVSNQPQHF	TGTGCCAGCAGCAAAGTGAGCGTTAGCAATCAGCCCCAGCATTTT
NA	TRBV24-1	TRBJ2-1	NA	CATSGTLGPYNEQFF	TGTGCCACCAGTGGGACTTTAGGTCCCTACAATGAGCAGTTCTTC
NA	TRBV18	TRBJ1-1	NA	CASSPGEDRRKAFF	TGTGCCAGCTCACCTGGGGAGGATCGGAGGAAAGCTTTCTTT
NA	TRBV29-1	TRBJ1-2	TRBD1	CSVGTGQGLYGYTF	TGCAGCGTGGGGACGGGACAGGGCCTCTATGGCTACACCTTC
NA	TRBV27	TRBJ1-4	TRBD1	CASSLEGAREKLFF	TGTGCCAGCAGTTTAGAGGGGGCAAGGGAAAAACTGTTTTTT
NA	TRBV5-8	TRBJ2-4	NA	CATLSPGLAKNIQYF	TGTGCCACCCTGTCACCAGGCTTAGCCAAAAACATTCAGTACTTC
NA	TRBV11-3	TRBJ2-1	TRBD2	CASSLGTRVNEQFF	TGTGCCAGCAGCTTAGGGACTAGAGTCAATGAGCAGTTCTTC
NA	TRBV6-5	TRBJ1-3	NA	CASSYTPRGAGNTIYF	TGTGCCAGCAGTTACACCCCTCGGGGGGCCGGAAACACCATATATTTT
NA	TRBV7-9	TRBJ1-4	NA	CASSYSQYSTNEKLFF	TGTGCCAGCAGCTATTCCCAGTATTCAACTAATGAAAAACTGTTTTTT
NA	TRBV27	TRBJ1-4	TRBD1	CASSSNRGWSEKLFF	TGTGCCAGCAGTTCCAACAGGGGATGGAGTGAAAAACTGTTTTTT
NA	TRBV7-2	TRBJ2-1	TRBD2	CASSYPGTSKFF	TGTGCCAGCAGCTACCCCGGGACTAGCAAGTTCTTC
NA	TRBV12-3/TRBV12-4	TRBJ1-2	NA	CASTLGLGGGYTF	TGTGCCAGCACCTTGGGACTGGGGGGTGGCTACACCTTC